This paragraph covers one T cell receptor (beta chain) sequence. In the authors' methods: Reference gene primer amplification in the assay estimated nucleated cell counts. TCRdb's copy holds only in-frame clones and misses some; the assay was immunoSEQ multiplex PCR. The V and J calls and the clone size are those of that table, but D and trimming were determined from the DNA. The data hold 150,000 to 200,000 clones, with 89% observed a single time. This entry comes from a study of blood T cell repertoires in COVID-19. The overall study: The samples span acute and convalescent COVID-19 from the United States, Italy and Spain. From T cells, B-cell-depleted T cells, or PBMCs came the material, which was cDNA or gDNA.

Germline V gene lookup returns CDR1 SGHTA and CDR2 FQGNSA. The CDR3 runs 13 residues. The germline V and J ends were trimmed by 4 bases and 4 bases, with 11 bases remaining between them. The specimen was peripheral blood. This TCR was recovered from a man aged 40-50 years with acute or convalescent COVID-19. V and J are TRBV7-2 and TRBJ2-7; maybe TRBD2 (6 bases). The CDR3 sequence is CASSSSGVYEQYF. The CDR3 DNA sequence: TGTGCCAGCAGCTCCTCGGGAGTTTACGAGCAGTACTTC.